The 11 T cell receptor beta chains below were found in one sample sequenced in a study of CD8 T cells in Susac syndrome. An input of 0.5 to 1 ug of RNA was subjected to reverse transcription using random hexamers. Each CDR3 protein is one row after TCRdb ran MiXCR on the immunoSEQ multiplex PCR reads. The sample has 95,000 to 150,000 distinct CDR3 sequences, under 96% seen once. Sequencing input: CD4+ T cells from PBMCs. These receptors originate from a human donor with Susac syndrome.

This clonotype was picked up one time. The chain combines TRBV14 with TRBJ2-1, with D hard to call. CDR3 length: 15 residues. V was pared by 0 bases and J by 9 bases, with 15 bases between. Per germline, CDR1 SGHDN and CDR2 FVKESK. CDR3: CASSQEGTHLGEQFF. CDR3 DNA sequence: TGTGCCAGCAGCCAAGAGGGAACTCACCTAGGTGAGCAGTTCTTC.

The rearrangement joins TRBV5-6 to TRBJ1-4, with unresolved D. CDR3 length: 13 amino acids. Trimming took 7 bases from V and 8 from J, leaving 15 bases between them. Germline lookup yields CDR1 SGHDT and CDR2 YYEEEE. The CDR3 reads CASGKPTGEKLFF. CDR3 coding DNA: TGTGCCAGCGGTAAACCGACGGGAGAAAAACTGTTTTTT.

The J gene is TRBJ2-1, the V gene TRBV15; D might be TRBD1 (5 bases). V shed 1 base and J shed 4 bases, with 11 bases lying between them. Germline CDR1 is LNHNV and CDR2 is YYDKDF (reference sequence). This CDR3 comprises 15 residues. As DNA, the CDR3 is TGTGCCACCAGCAGAGTTGGGGCGATGTACAATGAGCAGTTCTTC. Translated, it gives CATSRVGAMYNEQFF.

This chain uses TRBV2 with TRBJ2-5; 12 bases are a match to TRBD2. The CDR3 runs 15 residues. The germline V gene has CDR1 SNHLY and CDR2 FYNNEI. Losses at the gene ends were 6 bases for V and 5 bases for J; bases not matched to a gene: 7. The CDR3 sequence is CASRRLAGDGETQYF. For the CDR3, the DNA is TGTGCCAGCAGACGACTAGCGGGAGATGGGGAGACCCAGTACTTC. The full variable domain, with the rest looked up from reference TRBV2 and TRBJ2-5, is EPEVTQTPSHQVTQMGQEVILRCVPISNHLYFYWYRQILGQKVEFLVSFYNNEISEKSEIFDDQFSVERPDGSNFTLKIRSTKLEDSAMYFCASRRLAGDGETQYFGPGTRLLVL.

The chain recombines TRBV2 with TRBJ1-2; TRBD1 matches at 9 bases. The CDR3 is 14 amino acids. Germline V gives CDR1 SNHLY, CDR2 FYNNEI. V shed 6 bases and J 8 bases; nucleotides not matched to a gene: 10. The CDR3 spells CASSGTGTGNGYTF. The CDR3 DNA reads TGTGCCAGCAGCGGCACCGGGACAGGGAACGGCTACACCTTC.

The V and J genes are TRBV2 and TRBJ2-7; perhaps D is TRBD1 or TRBD2 (5 bases each). CDR3 length: 14 residues. Germline V lookup: CDR1 SNHLY, CDR2 FYNNEI. The ends were cut back, 11 bases at V and 5 bases at J, with 22 bases in the middle. The CDR3 DNA is TGTGCCGGGACCCAGCAGGTAAATCTCGACGAGCAGTACTTC. Protein sequence: CAGTQQVNLDEQYF.

The rearrangement uses TRBV5-1 and TRBJ2-7; weak D call: TRBD1 (5 bases). This CDR3 comprises 13 residues. Between the trimmed V and J ends, which lost 0 bases and 3 bases, there was a span of 7 bases. Germline V lookup: CDR1 SGHRS, CDR2 YFSETQ. The DNA of the CDR3 is TGCGCCAGCAGCTTGGAACAGGTCTACGAGCAGTACTTC. Translated: CASSLEQVYEQYF.

The rearrangement uses TRBV24-1 and TRBJ1-2; D gene ambiguous. Looked up from germline, CDR1 is KGHDR and CDR2 is SFDVKD. Trimming left V 1 base short and J 6 bases short, with 14 bases between. The CDR3 covers 15 residues. The CDR3 loop reads CATSDFSGSMDGYTF. The DNA of the CDR3 is TGTGCCACCAGTGATTTCTCGGGATCCATGGATGGCTACACCTTC.

The gene calls are TRBV29-1 and TRBJ1-4; TRBD1 might be the D (5 bases). The CDR3 runs to 11 residues. Trimming took off 6 bases at V and 6 bases at J, with 8 bases between the two ends. Germline V lookup: CDR1 SQVTM, CDR2 ANQGSEA. CDR3 nucleotides: TGCAGCGTCGCACAGGATGAAAAACTGTTTTTT. Protein sequence: CSVAQDEKLFF. The whole variable domain, filled in from reference TRBV29-1 and TRBJ1-4, reads SAVISQKPSRDICQRGTSLTIQCQVDSQVTMMFWYRQQPGQSLTLIATANQGSEATYESGFVIDKFPISRPNLTFSTLTVSNMSPEDSSIYLCSVAQDEKLFFGSGTQLSVL.

The rearrangement joins TRBV20-1 to TRBJ2-3; 8 bases fit TRBD2. V was clipped by 5 bases and J by 0 bases; unmatched bases: 4. This CDR3 is 14 amino acids long. CDR1 is DFQATT and CDR2 is SNEGSKA in the germline V gene (reference sequence). In DNA, the CDR3 is TGCAGTGCTTATAGCGGGAAAAGCACAGATACGCAGTATTTT. It codes for CSAYSGKSTDTQYF.

The CDR3 DNA reads TGCAGCGTGAAGACGGGTTTCGCTGAAGCTTTCTTT. Protein sequence: CSVKTGFAEAFF. The chain employs TRBV29-1 and TRBJ1-1, with unresolved D. The CDR3 loop spans 12 amino acids. Trimming pared 6 bases from V and 6 bases from J, leaving 14 bases between. Germline assignment: CDR1 SQVTM and CDR2 ANQGSEA.